This T cell receptor (beta chain) is drawn from a study of blood T cell repertoires in COVID-19. Whole-study context: Acute-phase and convalescent COVID-19 samples originated in the United States, Italy and Spain. T cells, B-cell-depleted T cells, or PBMCs supplied cDNA or gDNA.

Study processing details: Scientists estimated how many nucleated cells there were by amplifying reference gene primers. Sequenced by immunoSEQ multiplex PCR; TCRdb stores in-frame clones only, minus some. V, J and clone size are those of that table, while D and trimming were read from the DNA. The sample records fewer than 200,000 clones, roughly 91% being singletons. The length of the CDR3 is 12 residues. The germline V gene encodes CDR1 ENHRY and CDR2 SYGVKD. Trimming took off 5 bases at V and 7 bases at J, with 11 bases between the two ends. This clone came up a few times. The source of this sequence is a woman aged 50 to 60 with acute or convalescent COVID-19. Sample: peripheral blood. The chain couples TRBV10-3 to TRBJ1-2; D is ambiguous. CDR3 coding DNA: TGTGCCATCAGTATGGAGGTGGGTGGCTACACCTTC. Amino acid sequence: CAISMEVGGYTF.